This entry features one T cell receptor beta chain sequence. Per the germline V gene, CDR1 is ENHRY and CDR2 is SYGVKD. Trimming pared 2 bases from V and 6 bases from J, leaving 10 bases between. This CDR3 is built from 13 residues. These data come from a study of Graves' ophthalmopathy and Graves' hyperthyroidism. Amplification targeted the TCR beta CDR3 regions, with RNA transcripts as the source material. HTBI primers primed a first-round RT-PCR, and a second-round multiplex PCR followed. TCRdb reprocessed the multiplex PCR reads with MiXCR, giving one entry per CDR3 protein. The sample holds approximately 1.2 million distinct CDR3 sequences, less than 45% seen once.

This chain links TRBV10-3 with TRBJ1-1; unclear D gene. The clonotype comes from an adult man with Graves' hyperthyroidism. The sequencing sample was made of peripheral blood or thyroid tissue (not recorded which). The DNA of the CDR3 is TGTGCCATCAGTGAGAACTTAATGGCTGAAGCTTTCTTT. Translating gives CAISENLMAEAFF.